What follows is one TCR beta chain and its context. Stated time point: patch test 1, 2 weeks after DPC sensitization. Treatment noted: therapeutic diphenylcyclopropenone sensitization with weekly scalp DPC. Total RNA extraction was carried out from unfractionated whole blood. The sample belongs to a study of human T cells and chemical hapten exposure. MiXCR, run by TCRdb on the RACE reads, gives a single entry per CDR3 protein. This table holds roughly 48,000 distinct CDR3 sequences, approximately 11% found once. Germline CDR1 is ENHRY and CDR2 is SYGVKD. This CDR3 region has 9 residues. V lost 8 bases and J lost 6, with 4 bases in between.

V and J are TRBV10-3 and TRBJ1-1; no clear D gene. This TCR was recovered from a woman between 35 and 50 years old with alopecia areata. Some clones in this sample may be carry-over from other donors' samples. Sequenced material: whole blood, taken in connection with sensitization to the hapten diphenylcyclopropenone (DPC). The CDR3 DNA is TGTGCCATCGAGCCTGAAGCTTTCTTT. The encoded protein is CAIEPEAFF.